The rows below give T cell receptor beta chains drawn from one sample of a study of T cell changes during pregnancy in multiple sclerosis. Clones were read by immunoSEQ multiplex PCR, and TCRdb kept only the in-frame ones, dropping some. Altogether 39,000 or so clones are present, roughly 93% being singletons, with the ten largest covering roughly 8.1%. Sequencing used CD8+ T cells from peripheral blood mononuclear cells, obtained in the third trimester of pregnancy. The receptors were gathered from a female donor with multiple sclerosis, enrolled in a pregnancy study. Both conserved end residues are part of each CDR3. Fields, in order: D gene, V gene, clone size, J gene, CDR3 DNA, CDR3 protein. D genes are given only for firm matches. Where a row states a size, it is once, few, many or the class of an expanded clone; other rows omit it.

-	TRBV6-5	-	TRBJ1-2	TGTGCCAGCAGTTTACAGGCCTCTAACTATGGCTACACCTTC	CASSLQASNYGYTF
-	TRBV25-1	-	TRBJ1-2	TGTGCCAGCAGAACAGGGACCTGGGGCTACACCTTC	CASRTGTWGYTF
TRBD2	TRBV4-3	-	TRBJ2-1	TGCGCCAGCAGCCCCCGGCTAGCGGGAGATGAGCAGTTCTTC	CASSPRLAGDEQFF
-	TRBV7-8	once	TRBJ1-1	TGTGCCAGCAGCCCCAAACGGAAGGCGGGGCAAGGGACTGAAGCTTTCTTT	CASSPKRKAGQGTEAFF
-	TRBV6-1	-	TRBJ2-6	TGTGCCAGCAGTCCCTCGGGGGCTGGGGCCAACGTCCTGACTTTC	CASSPSGAGANVLTF
-	TRBV7-8	-	TRBJ2-3	TGTGCCAGCAGGGGTGGGACTAGCACAGATACGCAGTATTTT	CASRGGTSTDTQYF
-	TRBV30	-	TRBJ1-1	TGTGCCTGGAGTGTTGAGAGCGGAGTGAACACTGAAGCTTTCTTT	CAWSVESGVNTEAFF
TRBD2	TRBV11-3	-	TRBJ2-2	TGTGCCAGCAGCTTAGGAGGGACTAGCGGGAGGACCGGGGAGCTGTTTTTT	CASSLGGTSGRTGELFF
-	TRBV13	-	TRBJ1-4	TGTGCCAGCAGCTTAGGGCAGGGTAGAGAAAAACTGTTTTTT	CASSLGQGREKLFF
TRBD2	TRBV5-1	-	TRBJ2-3	TGCGCCAGCAGCTTCGGGACTAGCACCACAGATACGCAGTATTTT	CASSFGTSTTDTQYF
-	TRBV27	-	TRBJ1-2	TGTGCCAGCAGTTTATGGGGTGGAGAGGGGGGGTATGGCTACACCTTC	CASSLWGGEGGYGYTF
-	TRBV28	-	TRBJ2-1	TGTGCCAGCAGTTTATTCTTATCCAATGAGCAGTTCTTC	CASSLFLSNEQFF
-	TRBV10-2	-	TRBJ2-3	TGCGCCAGCAGTGAGAGTCAGGGGCCAGATACGCAGTATTTT	CASSESQGPDTQYF
-	TRBV6-6	-	TRBJ2-1	TGTGCCAGCAGTTCCCGCGGCAGGGTCGGCTACAATGAGCAGTTCTTC	CASSSRGRVGYNEQFF
-	TRBV21-1	-	TRBJ2-3	TGTGCCAGCAGCAAAAAGGGGGGGAGCACAGATACGCAGTATTTT	CASSKKGGSTDTQYF
TRBD2	TRBV13	-	TRBJ2-7	TGTGCCAGCAGCCTGTATGGGACTAGTTTCGAGCAGTACTTC	CASSLYGTSFEQYF
-	TRBV4-1	once	TRBJ2-2	TGCGCCAGCAGGACGCACGGGAGCGGCACCGGGGAGCTGTTTTTT	CASRTHGSGTGELFF
-	TRBV10-3	once	TRBJ1-1	TGTGCCATCCACGGGGGATTGAACACTGAAGCTTTCTTT	CAIHGGLNTEAFF
-	TRBV2	-	TRBJ2-7	TGTGCCAGCGCCGGGGACAACACCCCTTACGAGCAGTACTTC	CASAGDNTPYEQYF
-	TRBV27	-	TRBJ2-1	TGTGCCAGCAGTTTAGAGGGTGTCGGCTCCTACAATGAGCAGTTCTTC	CASSLEGVGSYNEQFF
TRBD2	TRBV7-6	-	TRBJ2-7	TGTGCCAGCAGCCCCCGGACTAGCGGGGGGGGGCACTACGAGCAGTACTTC	CASSPRTSGGGHYEQYF
-	TRBV19	-	TRBJ2-2	TGTGCCAGTAGTATCGACTCGAACACCGGGGAGCTGTTTTTT	CASSIDSNTGELFF
-	TRBV7-9	-	TRBJ2-1	TGTGCCAGCAGCGGGGGGGACACAGGGGGGAATGAGCAGTTCTTC	CASSGGDTGGNEQFF
TRBD2	TRBV5-6	-	TRBJ2-3	TGTGCCAGCAGCTTGGCAGGCGGGAGCGGGGGTACGCAGTATTTT	CASSLAGGSGGTQYF
TRBD2	TRBV2	-	TRBJ2-7	TGTGCCAGCGTGGGACTAGCGGTCTACGAGCAGTACTTC	CASVGLAVYEQYF